This T cell receptor beta chain derives from a study of shared clonotypes between healthy human individuals. Whole-study findings and limits: Generally, naive subsets came out with larger estimated richness than memory subsets.

Naive CD8 cells lacked CD45RO and underwent positive selection for CCR7, leaving out terminally differentiated effector memory CD45RA+ cells. The table came from immunoSEQ multiplex PCR; TCRdb's copy has only in-frame clones and leaves some out. The data show 2 million to 2.5 million clones, 85% to 95% seen once. Germline CDR1 reads LNHDA; CDR2 reads SQIVND (reference sequence). CDR3 size: 15 residues. Trimming left V 5 bases short and J 6 bases short, with 19 bases between. With regard to this clone: Its antigen is as yet unknown.

The TCR originated in a man aged 18 to 29 in good health. This chain uses TRBV19 with TRBJ1-1, with D hard to call. The sequenced material came from naive CD8+ T cells sorted from blood. CDR3 amino acids: CASSVSPTAWAEAFF. In DNA, the CDR3 is TGTGCCAGTAGTGTCTCCCCCACCGCATGGGCTGAAGCTTTCTTT.